One sample yielded the 25 T cell receptor beta chains listed below, sequenced in a study of blood T cell repertoires in COVID-19. Assay: immunoSEQ multiplex PCR; the TCRdb copy retains only in-frame clones and omits some. The repertoire includes some 250,000 clones, 82% of them detected once, and approximately 3.5% sits in the top ten. The sample taken for sequencing was peripheral blood. Source of these receptors: a woman aged 18-29 years with acute or convalescent COVID-19.

The chain links TRBV4-3 to TRBJ1-5, with 7 bases identical to TRBD1. V lost 4 bases and J lost 2; bases outside the gene matches: 8. The CDR3 covers 16 residues. The germline V gene encodes CDR1 LGHNA and CDR2 YSLEER. CDR3 sequence (DNA): TGCGCCAGCAGCCCCGACAGGGCGGGCGGCAATCAGCCCCAGCATTTT. Protein product: CASSPDRAGGNQPQHF.

This clone showed up just once. V and J are TRBV28 and TRBJ1-3; no firm D call. V lost 10 bases, J lost 4 bases, and 20 bases lay in between. This CDR3 comprises 15 residues. Germline V gives CDR1 MDHEN, CDR2 SYDVKM. CDR3 amino acids: CATGPPTVFGNTIYF. The CDR3 region has the DNA TGTGCCACGGGTCCTCCAACTGTCTTCGGAAACACCATATATTTT.

V and J are TRBV30 and TRBJ1-2; 10 bases agree with TRBD1. In germline, CDR1 is GTSNPN, CDR2 SVGIG (reference sequence). The CDR3 runs to 14 residues. J lost 5 bases, V lost 5 bases, and 8 bases had no gene match. Here the CDR3 reads CAWGWTGGGYGYTF. CDR3 nucleotides: TGTGCCTGGGGCTGGACAGGGGGTGGATATGGCTACACCTTC.

This clone has only one observation. This rearrangement joins TRBV10-1 to TRBJ2-2, with TRBD1 matching 8 bases. CDR1 is WNHNN and CDR2 is SYGVQD in the germline V gene (reference sequence). The CDR3 totals 17 residues. The trim removed 0 bases at V and 4 bases at J, leaving 7 bases unmatched. DNA of the CDR3: TGCGCCAGCAGTGAGTCGATGGCAGGGGGCCTCACCGGGGAGCTGTTTTTT. The encoded protein is CASSESMAGGLTGELFF.

This clone was detected once. The chain carries TRBV7-6 and TRBJ2-1; 9 nucleotides align to TRBD2. The V segment lost 1 base and the J segment 2 bases; nucleotides outside the gene matches: 6. CDR1 is SGHVS, CDR2 FNYEAQ, per germline. The CDR3 loop spans 17 amino acids. The CDR3 is CASSLVAGGPAYNEQFF. CDR3 DNA sequence: TGTGCCAGCAGCTTAGTGGCGGGAGGGCCGGCCTACAATGAGCAGTTCTTC.

V gene TRBV24-1 combines with J gene TRBJ2-1; 9 bases agree with TRBD1. The CDR3 has 16 amino acids. V shed 1 base, J shed 7 bases, and the junction held 7 bases outside the gene matches. Germline V gene sequence: CDR1 KGHDR, CDR2 SFDVKD. Written as DNA, the CDR3 is TGTGCCACCAGTGATTTCAGGGACAGGGTGGGGAATGAGCAGTTCTTC. Protein product: CATSDFRDRVGNEQFF.

This sequence joins TRBV7-2 and TRBJ2-7; 9 nucleotides line up with TRBD2. V gave up 2 bases and J gave up 2 bases; unmatched junction bases: 7. Germline CDR1 is SGHTA and CDR2 is FQGNSA. There are 16 residues in the CDR3. Written as DNA, the CDR3 is TGTGCCAGCAGCTTATTTGGGACTAGCACCGCCTACGAGCAGTACTTC. Amino acid sequence: CASSLFGTSTAYEQYF.

This chain joins TRBV19 and TRBJ2-1; D may be TRBD1 (7 bases). Germline lookup yields CDR1 LNHDA and CDR2 SQIVND (reference sequence). The CDR3 contains 14 residues. The germline V and J ends were trimmed by 10 bases and 6 bases, with 19 bases remaining between them. The CDR3 loop reads CATAGTVFINEQFF. The CDR3 DNA is TGTGCCACTGCGGGGACAGTTTTTATCAATGAGCAGTTCTTC.

This clone was seen a handful of times. The chain combines TRBV5-1 with TRBJ2-1, with 8 bases aligning to TRBD1. Germline V CDR1 and CDR2: SGHRS, YFSETQ. V gave up 2 bases and J gave up 10 bases; unmatched junction bases: 2. This CDR3 is built from 12 residues. This CDR3 reads CASSFRGQEQFF. The CDR3 DNA reads TGCGCCAGCAGCTTCAGGGGGCAGGAGCAGTTCTTC. The variable domain in full, with the rest retrieved from reference TRBV5-1 and TRBJ2-1, is KAGVTQTPRYLIKTRGQQVTLSCSPISGHRSVSWYQQTPGQGLQFLFEYFSETQRNKGNFPGRFSGRQFSNSRSEMNVSTLELGDSALYLCASSFRGQEQFFGPGTRLTVL.

The chain links TRBV12-3 or TRBV12-4 to TRBJ1-2; perhaps TRBD1 as D (6 bases). This CDR3 region has 13 residues. V lost 3 bases and J 4 bases, leaving 9 bases between the germline ends. The CDR3 sequence: CASSFGQFYGYTF. CDR3 in DNA: TGTGCCAGCAGTTTTGGACAGTTCTATGGCTACACCTTC.

This clone has only one observation. The chain carries TRBV18 and TRBJ1-6; D is unresolved. The CDR3 is 14 amino acids. The V end lost 2 bases, the J end lost 4 bases, and 6 bases lay between the germline ends. Germline lookup yields CDR1 KGHSH and CDR2 LQKENI. This CDR3 is CASSPAVYNSPLHF. The CDR3 nucleotides are TGTGCCAGCTCACCAGCGGTGTATAATTCACCCCTCCACTTT.

The rearrangement joins TRBV25-1 to TRBJ1-4, with D unresolved. Looked up from germline, CDR1 is MGHDK and CDR2 is SYGVNS. The CDR3 loop spans 15 amino acids. The germline V and J ends were trimmed by 6 bases and 3 bases, with 14 bases remaining between them. DNA of the CDR3: TGTGCCAGCAGAGCGAGCCTCGCTTCTAATGAAAAACTGTTTTTT. As protein: CASRASLASNEKLFF. Based on the CDR3 plus reference TRBV25-1 and TRBJ1-4, the full variable domain is EADIYQTPRYLVIGTGKKITLECSQTMGHDKMYWYQQDPGMELHLIHYSYGVNSTEKGDLSSESTVSRIRTEHFPLTLESARPSHTSQYLCASRASLASNEKLFFGSGTQLSVL.

The CDR3 loop reads CASSPFPGTTTGELFF. Here the CDR3 DNA reads TGTGCCAGCTCACCATTTCCCGGGACAACCACCGGGGAGCTGTTTTTT. The chain uses TRBV18 and TRBJ2-2; a weak D match, TRBD1 (6 bases). CDR3 length equals 16 residues. V lost 2 bases and J 4 bases, leaving 14 bases between the germline ends. The germline gives CDR1 KGHSH, CDR2 LQKENI.

This sequence joins TRBV29-1 and TRBJ2-1; maybe TRBD1 (5 bases). From germline, CDR1 is SQVTM and CDR2 ANQGSEA. V was cut by 1 base and J by 0 bases, with 10 bases left in between. This CDR3 is built from 15 residues. Here the CDR3 reads CSVEARTHSYNEQFF. The CDR3, as DNA: TGCAGCGTTGAAGCGCGGACACACTCCTACAATGAGCAGTTCTTC.

This chain connects TRBV27 to TRBJ2-1; tentative D call: TRBD2 (5 bases). This CDR3 comprises 15 residues. CDR1 and CDR2 (germline): MNHEY, SMNVEV (reference sequence). Between the trimmed V and J ends, which lost 8 bases and 0 bases, there was a span of 14 bases. The CDR3 sequence is CASRWTGSSYNEQFF. CDR3 bases: TGTGCCAGCCGATGGACGGGGAGCTCCTACAATGAGCAGTTCTTC.

This chain connects TRBV2 to TRBJ2-5; 7 nucleotides agree with TRBD1. The CDR3 is made up of 14 amino acids. Germline V gene data show CDR1 as SNHLY and CDR2 as FYNNEI. With 3 bases clipped from V and 2 bases from J, the junction kept 3 bases outside the gene matches. CDR3 region: CASSDKGQQETQYF. In DNA form, the CDR3 reads TGTGCCAGCAGTGACAAGGGACAGCAAGAGACCCAGTACTTC.

The chain uses TRBV2 and TRBJ2-3; 12 bases agree with TRBD1. V was pared by 6 bases and J by 4 bases, with 14 bases of the junction left unmatched. Germline V gene data show CDR1 as SNHLY and CDR2 as FYNNEI. This CDR3 contains 18 residues. CDR3 sequence: CASSGDRGRFDRADTQYF. The CDR3 DNA is TGTGCCAGCAGCGGGGACAGGGGGCGGTTCGATAGGGCAGATACGCAGTATTTT.

The gene calls are TRBV13 and TRBJ2-7; 8 bases map to TRBD1. Germline values: CDR1 PRHDT, CDR2 FYEKMQ (reference sequence). Trimming took 4 bases from V and 3 from J; bases not matched to a gene: 8. This CDR3 is 15 amino acids long. The CDR3 is CASSSRTGKDYEQYF. The CDR3 coding sequence is TGTGCCAGCAGCTCAAGGACAGGGAAAGACTACGAGCAGTACTTC.

The gene calls are TRBV9 and TRBJ2-2; a weak D match, TRBD2 (5 bases). The CDR3 runs to 15 residues. The V and J ends lost 0 bases and 1 base respectively, with 7 bases between them. CDR1 and CDR2 from the germline V gene are SGDLS and YYNGEE. CDR3: CASSVVSGNTGELFF. DNA of the CDR3: TGTGCCAGCAGCGTAGTGAGCGGGAACACCGGGGAGCTGTTTTTT.

The sample holds one count of this clone. The V and J genes are TRBV19 and TRBJ1-2; 11 nucleotides match TRBD1. V lost 4 bases and J lost 5; bases outside the gene matches: 9. Germline values: CDR1 LNHDA, CDR2 SQIVND (reference sequence). The CDR3 has 16 amino acids. For the CDR3, the DNA is TGTGCCAGTAGTAACACCGGGACAGGGGGTTTGTATGGCTACACCTTC. Translated: CASSNTGTGGLYGYTF.

This clone was seen more than once but under ten times. This CDR3 is CASSLIGGEGEQYF. The CDR3 DNA reads TGTGCCAGCAGTTTAATCGGGGGTGAGGGCGAGCAGTACTTC. The chain has TRBV28 and TRBJ2-7, with D perhaps matching TRBD2 (6 bases). The germline V and J ends were trimmed by 2 bases and 6 bases, with 14 bases remaining between them. The CDR3 length is 14 residues. CDR1 is MDHEN, CDR2 SYDVKM, per germline.

The J gene is TRBJ1-4, the V gene TRBV5-1, with a weak D call TRBD1 (5 bases). With 3 bases removed from V and 0 bases from J, the gap between germline ends came to 9 bases. The CDR3 spans 15 residues. Germline values: CDR1 SGHRS, CDR2 YFSETQ. CDR3 nucleotide sequence: TGCGCCAGCAGCTGGGGGACTGCAACTAATGAAAAACTGTTTTTT. Translating gives CASSWGTATNEKLFF.

In DNA, the CDR3 is TGTGCCAGCAGCTCTTACTCCATCCGAGGTGAGCAGTTCTTC. Amino acids: CASSSYSIRGEQFF. The rearrangement joins TRBV11-1 to TRBJ2-1; D call uncertain. Germline V gives CDR1 SGHAT, CDR2 FQDESV (reference sequence). Trimming took off 4 bases at V and 9 bases at J, with 16 bases between the two ends. The CDR3 loop spans 14 amino acids.

The chain is built from TRBV29-1 and TRBJ1-2, with 9 bases aligning to TRBD1. The length of the CDR3 is 14 residues. V lost 0 bases to trimming and J lost 7 bases; unmatched junction nucleotides: 6. The germline V gene has CDR1 SQVTM and CDR2 ANQGSEA. The CDR3 is CSVEEKGTGTGYTF. In nucleotides, the CDR3 is TGCAGCGTTGAAGAAAAAGGGACAGGGACTGGCTACACCTTC.

The V call is TRBV6-4, the J call TRBJ2-7, with D perhaps matching TRBD1 (5 bases). The CDR3 sequence is 14 residues long. Germline lookup yields CDR1 MRHNA and CDR2 SNTAGT. V was cut by 4 bases and J by 0 bases, with 10 bases left in between. CDR3 sequence reads: CASSGLGLSYEQYF. As DNA, the CDR3 is TGTGCCAGCAGTGGTTTGGGGCTCTCCTACGAGCAGTACTTC.